This T cell receptor beta chain was identified in a study of graft-versus-host responses after intestinal transplantation. Study context: Multivisceral, liver-intestinal, or isolated intestinal transplants were received by the recipients. Recipients were all induced with anti-thymocyte globulin, then given tacrolimus and steroids for around 3 years. The study's findings and limits: Elevated graft-versus-host to host-versus-graft clonal ratios in allografts were recorded for patients with graft-donor T cell macrochimerism.

There are 15 residues in the CDR3. Trimming left V 1 base short and J 8 bases short, with 14 bases between. Germline loops: CDR1 MGHRA, CDR2 YSYEKL. The count of this clone is one. Its target is unknown. Assay: immunoSEQ multiplex PCR; the TCRdb copy retains only in-frame clones and omits some. The data contain approximately 90,000 clones, less than 95% of them singletons. The clonotype comes from a human donor who was the organ donor for an intestinal transplant. The sequencing here drew on unstimulated CD8+ T cells sorted from spleen or lymph node cells, taken before transplant. The V and J genes are TRBV4-1 and TRBJ2-2; D not resolved. The CDR3 bases are TGCGCCAGCAGCCAAGGGGTCTCTTTGGAAGGGGAGCTGTTTTTT. Residues: CASSQGVSLEGELFF.